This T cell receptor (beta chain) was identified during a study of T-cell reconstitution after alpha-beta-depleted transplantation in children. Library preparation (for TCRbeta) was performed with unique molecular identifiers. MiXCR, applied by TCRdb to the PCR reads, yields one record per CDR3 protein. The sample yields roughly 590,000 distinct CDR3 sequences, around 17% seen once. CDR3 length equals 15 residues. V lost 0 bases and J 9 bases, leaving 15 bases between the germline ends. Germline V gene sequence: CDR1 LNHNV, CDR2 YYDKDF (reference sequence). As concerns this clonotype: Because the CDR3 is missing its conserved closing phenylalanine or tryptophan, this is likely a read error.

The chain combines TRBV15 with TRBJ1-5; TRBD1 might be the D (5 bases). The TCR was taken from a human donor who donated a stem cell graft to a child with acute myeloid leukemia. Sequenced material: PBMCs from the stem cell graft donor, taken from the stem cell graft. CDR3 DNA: TGTGCCACCAGCAGAGATAAGGGCAGGGAGGGGCCCCAGCATTGT. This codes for CATSRDKGREGPQHC.